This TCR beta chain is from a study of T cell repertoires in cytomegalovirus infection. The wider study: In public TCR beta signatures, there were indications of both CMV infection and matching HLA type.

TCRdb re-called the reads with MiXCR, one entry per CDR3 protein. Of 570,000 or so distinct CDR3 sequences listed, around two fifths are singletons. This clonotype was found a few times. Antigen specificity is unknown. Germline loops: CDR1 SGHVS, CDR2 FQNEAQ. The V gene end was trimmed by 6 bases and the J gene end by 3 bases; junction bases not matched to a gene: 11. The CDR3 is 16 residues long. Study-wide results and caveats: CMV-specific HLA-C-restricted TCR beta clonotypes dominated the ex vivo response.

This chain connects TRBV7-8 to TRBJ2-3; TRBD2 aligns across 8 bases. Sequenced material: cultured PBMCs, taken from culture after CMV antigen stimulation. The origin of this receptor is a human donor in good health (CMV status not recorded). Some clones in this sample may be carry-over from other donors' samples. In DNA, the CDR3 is TGTGCCAGCAGACCTGGACTAGCTTCTCAGACAGATACGCAGTATTTT. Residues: CASRPGLASQTDTQYF. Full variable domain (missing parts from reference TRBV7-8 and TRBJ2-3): GAGVSQSPRYKVAKRGQDVALRCDPISGHVSLFWYQQALGQGPEFLTYFQNEAQLDKSGLPSDRFFAERPEGSVSTLKIQRTQQEDSAVYLCASRPGLASQTDTQYFGPGTRLTVL.